This is a list of T cell receptor beta chains from one sample in a study of beta chain features in type 1 diabetes. Here immunoSEQ multiplex PCR was the method, and the copy in TCRdb shows in-frame clones only, minus some. The table lists around 260,000 clones, less than 30% of them singletons, with about 0.012% in the top ten. Sequencing was done on a sample of naive CD4+ T cells from blood. The source of these receptors is a woman in her 30s with type 1 diabetes. CDR3s include the opening cysteine and the closing phenylalanine or tryptophan. Each record gives: D gene, V gene, CDR3 protein. D genes are given only for firm matches.

>TRBD1|TRBV6-5
CASSNRDREQFF
>TRBD2|TRBV5-4
CASSLGGLAGDEQYF
>-|TRBV5-4
CASSSTYGSNTGELFF
>-|TRBV18
CASSPREVTGKNTKQYF
>-|TRBV5-1
CASSLDSQKNEQFF
>-|TRBV30
CAWGRSDGYTF
>-|TRBV30
CAWTQGYEQFF
>-|TRBV28
CASSFGPSEQYF
>-|TRBV27
CASSLSVGAPGSYTF
>TRBD1|TRBV7-9
CASSSWDRAHEQYF
>TRBD2|TRBV15
CATSLGGGDSGANVLTF
>-|TRBV2
CASSEDTTGSQPQHF
>-|TRBV25-1
CASSDPYTDTQYF
>-|TRBV5-6
CASSLSSEAFF
>-|TRBV14
CARRGSEAFF
>-|TRBV30
CAGGRSSGANVLTF
>TRBD1|TRBV28
CASSVPGQGWRDTQYF
>TRBD1|TRBV5-6
CASSLGQGTGELFF
>-|TRBV19
CASSTPAGDEQYF
>TRBD1|TRBV5-1
CASSWDREGYYTF
>-|TRBV2
CASSIGGNTGELFF
>-|TRBV4-1
CASSQDPSGFAYEQYF
>-|TRBV30
CAWSAGAGQYF
>-|TRBV5-4
CASRRVGEPDEQYF
>-|TRBV2
CASSEVGRDYGYTF
>TRBD1|TRBV15
CATSRAGGSFFF